One sample yielded the 14 T cell receptor beta chains listed below, sequenced in a study of beta chain features in type 1 diabetes (dated by TCRdb to the late 2010s). Libraries were built with the immunoSEQ multiplex PCR assay. All of the isolated RNA was reverse transcribed with the High Capacity cDNA Reverse Transcription Kit, so expressed TCRB transcripts were sequenced. TCRdb carries this immuneACCESS record with in-frame sequences only. Its versions omit some clonotypes, under half of them owing to an unresolved V gene in the studies checked, with the rest unexplained. In all, the sample holds 200,000 to 250,000 clones, and about a tenth of those were seen once. About 1.2% of the sample rests with the top ten. Sequenced material: central memory CD4+ T cells from blood. The receptors come from a man aged 18 to 29 in good health.

V gene TRBV30 combines with J gene TRBJ2-1, with 9 bases aligning to TRBD2. CDR3 length equals 14 residues. The ends lost 4 bases at V and 6 bases at J; junction bases unmatched: 7. Germline CDR1 GTSNPN, CDR2 SVGIG (reference sequence). The CDR3 DNA reads as TGTGCCTGGACTAGCGGGACGGAAGGCAATGAGCAGTTCTTC. Translation: CAWTSGTEGNEQFF.

V usage is TRBV29-1 and J usage is TRBJ2-1; D gene uncertain. The V gene's germline CDR1 is SQVTM and CDR2 ANQGSEA. This CDR3 region has 12 residues. Trimming left V 4 bases short and J 6 bases short, with 10 bases between. CDR3 sequence reads: CSVGSGSNEQFF. The CDR3 bases are TGCAGCGTTGGATCCGGGTCCAATGAGCAGTTCTTC.

This clone has a handful of counts. The chain links TRBV11-2 to TRBJ2-7; D is unresolved. Germline V CDR1 and CDR2: SGHAT, FQNNGV. The CDR3 is 12 residues long. V was cut by 1 base and J by 2 bases, with 3 bases left in between. The CDR3 is CASSLVPYEQYF. Here the CDR3 DNA reads TGTGCCAGCAGCTTAGTTCCCTACGAGCAGTACTTC.

Ten or more counts support this clone. The chain combines TRBV4-1 with TRBJ1-2; D remains ambiguous. Trimming pared 2 bases from V and 0 bases from J, leaving 10 bases between. CDR3 length: 15 amino acids. Germline values: CDR1 MGHRA, CDR2 YSYEKL. CDR3 coding DNA: TGCGCCAGCAGCCAAACGACCATCACTAACTATGGCTACACCTTC. Amino acids: CASSQTTITNYGYTF.

This clone was seen a few times. The chain joins TRBV5-4 to TRBJ2-1; no firm D call. Looked up from germline, CDR1 is SGHNT and CDR2 is YYREEE (reference sequence). The CDR3 is 14 amino acids. Trimming took 7 bases from V and 0 from J, leaving 11 bases between them. The CDR3 here is CASGLIDSYNEQFF. CDR3 bases: TGTGCCAGCGGATTGATAGACTCCTACAATGAGCAGTTCTTC.

Here the CDR3 DNA reads TGTGCCAGCAGCCGCGGGACAGGAAAACAAGAGACCCAGTACTTC. Translating gives CASSRGTGKQETQYF. The genes are TRBV4-2 and TRBJ2-5, with 8 bases lining up with TRBD1. Germline loops: CDR1 LGHNA, CDR2 YNFKEQ. V was clipped by 4 bases and J by 2 bases; unmatched bases: 6. The CDR3 has 15 amino acids.

This chain joins TRBV5-5 and TRBJ2-1, with 15 bases that match TRBD2. Germline CDR1 and CDR2: SGHKS and YYEKEE (reference sequence). Trimming took 3 bases from V and 7 from J; bases not matched to a gene: 11. This CDR3 spans 18 amino acids. The CDR3 here is CASSSYPGLAGGPNEQFF. DNA of the CDR3: TGTGCCAGCAGCTCTTATCCTGGACTAGCGGGAGGGCCAAATGAGCAGTTCTTC.

This clone appeared a few times. The V and J genes are TRBV5-1 and TRBJ2-1; D perhaps matches TRBD1 (5 bases). The CDR3 covers 15 residues. Trimming shortened V by 4 bases and J by 8 bases, and 19 bases separated the two germline ends. Germline V CDR1 and CDR2: SGHRS, YFSETQ. The CDR3 nucleotides read TGCGCCAGCAGCCCGACAGTTGCCAGGCAAGATGAGCAGTTCTTC. It translates to CASSPTVARQDEQFF. Drawing the rest from reference TRBV5-1 and TRBJ2-1, the complete variable domain is KAGVTQTPRYLIKTRGQQVTLSCSPISGHRSVSWYQQTPGQGLQFLFEYFSETQRNKGNFPGRFSGRQFSNSRSEMNVSTLELGDSALYLCASSPTVARQDEQFFGPGTRLTVL.

Only a few counts were recorded for this clone. The gene calls are TRBV6-5 and TRBJ2-7; D might be TRBD2 (6 bases). Trimming stripped 10 bases from V and 0 bases from J, with 13 bases between. This CDR3 region has 13 residues. The V gene's germline CDR1 is MNHEY and CDR2 SVGAGI. DNA for the CDR3: TGTGCCACTAGGAGCGGGCACTCCTACGAGCAGTACTTC. It encodes CATRSGHSYEQYF.

CDR3 DNA sequence: TGTGCCAGCAGCCGCACGGGACAGAAAAATGAAAAACTGTTTTTT. Its translation: CASSRTGQKNEKLFF. The chain uses TRBV7-9 and TRBJ1-4; 7 bases are a match to TRBD1. Germline assignment: CDR1 SEHNR and CDR2 FQNEAQ (reference sequence). The CDR3 contains 15 residues. The J segment lost 5 bases and the V segment lost 5 bases, leaving 8 bases of the junction unmatched.

The CDR3 nucleotides are TGTGCCAGCAGCTTATGGGACAGAAGCTCCTACGAGCAGTACTTC. Its translation is CASSLWDRSSYEQYF. V usage is TRBV7-2 and J usage is TRBJ2-7, with 7 nucleotides matching TRBD1. The CDR3 runs 15 residues. The V gene's germline CDR1 is SGHTA and CDR2 FQGNSA. V shed 2 bases and J 0 bases; nucleotides not matched to a gene: 4.

The chain combines TRBV30 with TRBJ2-7; no definite D call. V was shortened by 1 base and J by 2 bases, with 9 bases between the two germline ends. From germline, CDR1 is GTSNPN and CDR2 SVGIG (reference sequence). The CDR3 totals 13 residues. CDR3 protein: CAWSASAAYEQYF. In DNA form, the CDR3 reads TGTGCCTGGAGTGCGTCAGCAGCCTACGAGCAGTACTTC.

This clone has a handful of counts. The V gene is TRBV29-1, the J gene TRBJ1-3; the D gene is possibly TRBD1 (6 bases). The V gene lost 6 bases and the J gene lost 5 bases, with 8 bases spanning the gap. Germline values: CDR1 SQVTM, CDR2 ANQGSEA. The CDR3 covers 11 residues. CDR3 DNA sequence: TGCAGCGTGGACAGTAGAAACACCATATATTTT. It encodes CSVDSRNTIYF.

There are many counts of this clone. The chain couples TRBV28 to TRBJ2-3; TRBD2 aligns across 9 bases. This CDR3 has 18 amino acids. V was pared by 1 base and J by 6 bases, with 14 bases of the junction left unmatched. Germline V gene lookup returns CDR1 MDHEN and CDR2 SYDVKM. In nucleotides, the CDR3 is TGTGCCAGCAGTTTATTGCTGGTGCTAGCGGGAAGTAGTGATACGCAGTATTTT. Encoded protein: CASSLLLVLAGSSDTQYF.